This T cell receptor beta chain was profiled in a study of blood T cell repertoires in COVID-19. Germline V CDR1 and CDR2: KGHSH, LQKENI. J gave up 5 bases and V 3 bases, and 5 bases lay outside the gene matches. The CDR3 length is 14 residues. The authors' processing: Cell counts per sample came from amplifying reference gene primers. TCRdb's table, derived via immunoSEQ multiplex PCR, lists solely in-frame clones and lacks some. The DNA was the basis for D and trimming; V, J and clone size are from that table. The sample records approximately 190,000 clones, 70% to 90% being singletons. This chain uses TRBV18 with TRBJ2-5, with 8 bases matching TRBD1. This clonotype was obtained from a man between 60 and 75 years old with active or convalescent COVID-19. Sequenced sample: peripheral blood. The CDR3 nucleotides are TGTGCCAGCTCACCGGCAGGGGGCAGGGAGACCCAGTACTTC. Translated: CASSPAGGRETQYF.